The 17 T cell receptor beta chains given below trace back to one sample, sequenced in a study of tumor-infiltrating lymphocytes in localized non-small cell lung cancer. Data came from immunoSEQ multiplex PCR; TCRdb stores just in-frame clones and leaves some out. The data hold 15,000 to 20,000 clones, with 70% to 75% observed a single time. Input material: lung tumor tissue. The source is a human donor with non-small cell lung cancer.

This chain uses TRBV6-1 with TRBJ2-3, with D possibly TRBD2 on 6 matching bases. The CDR3 contains 13 residues. Trimming shortened V by 3 bases and J by 5 bases, and 9 bases separated the two germline ends. Germline CDR1 and CDR2: MNHNS and SASEGT. CDR3 DNA sequence: TGTGCCAGCAGTGATAACGGGGGAGATACGCAGTATTTT. This gives the protein CASSDNGGDTQYF.

V gene TRBV30 combines with J gene TRBJ2-3; no definite D call. Germline CDR1 GTSNPN, CDR2 SVGIG (reference sequence). The CDR3 covers 14 residues. Trimming stripped 4 bases from V and 5 bases from J, with 16 bases between. In DNA, the CDR3 is TGTGCCTGGATGAATGGGAACCTCGGAGATACGCAGTATTTT. Amino acids: CAWMNGNLGDTQYF. The full variable domain, completed using reference TRBV30 and TRBJ2-3, is SQTIHQWPATLVQPVGSPLSLECTVEGTSNPNLYWYRQAAGRGLQLLFYSVGIGQISSEVPQNLSASRPQDRQFILSSKKLLLSDSGFYLCAWMNGNLGDTQYFGPGTRLTVL.

This clone has a handful of counts. The chain carries TRBV2 and TRBJ1-2; maybe TRBD1 (6 bases). The ends were cut back, 8 bases at V and 0 bases at J, with 13 bases in the middle. The CDR3 is 14 amino acids. CDR1 and CDR2 (germline): SNHLY, FYNNEI. CDR3 DNA sequence: TGTGCCAGCGGGAGGGACAACCCTAACTATGGCTACACCTTC. It encodes CASGRDNPNYGYTF.

The chain links TRBV5-1 to TRBJ2-7; TRBD2 matches 7 bases. CDR1 and CDR2 (germline): SGHRS, YFSETQ. The CDR3 loop spans 14 amino acids. V lost 3 bases and J lost 0; bases outside the gene matches: 3. The CDR3 region has the DNA TGCGCCAGCAGCTGGGGGACTATCTCCTACGAGCAGTACTTC. Translation gives CASSWGTISYEQYF.

This clone was seen only a few times. The rearrangement uses TRBV6-6 and TRBJ1-1; D call uncertain. CDR1 and CDR2 (germline): MNHNY, SVGAGI (reference sequence). Trimming took off 0 bases at V and 0 bases at J, with 8 bases between the two ends. This CDR3 has 15 amino acids. The CDR3 loop reads CASSYSGIMNTEAFF. The CDR3 coding sequence is TGTGCCAGCAGTTACTCTGGCATAATGAACACTGAAGCTTTCTTT.

The sample holds one count of this clone. The CDR3 loop is CAWSGGGYVATQYF. The DNA of the CDR3 is TGTGCCTGGAGTGGGGGGGGCTATGTGGCGACCCAGTACTTC. V usage is TRBV30 and J usage is TRBJ2-5; possibly TRBD2 for D (7 bases). Germline V CDR1 and CDR2: GTSNPN, SVGIG (reference sequence). The CDR3 contains 14 residues. Trimming cost V 1 base and J 7 bases, with 16 bases left between them. Full variable domain (outside the CDR3, taken from reference TRBV30 and TRBJ2-5): SQTIHQWPATLVQPVGSPLSLECTVEGTSNPNLYWYRQAAGRGLQLLFYSVGIGQISSEVPQNLSASRPQDRQFILSSKKLLLSDSGFYLCAWSGGGYVATQYFGPGTRLLVL.

This sequence joins TRBV5-1 and TRBJ2-2; D is undetermined. Germline V gene sequence: CDR1 SGHRS, CDR2 YFSETQ. Trimming took off 0 bases at V and 8 bases at J, with 11 bases between the two ends. This CDR3 spans 14 amino acids. CDR3 residues: CASSLGAGSGELFF. DNA for the CDR3: TGCGCCAGCAGCTTGGGGGCAGGTTCAGGGGAGCTGTTTTTT.

The chain joins TRBV5-6 to TRBJ2-7; D gene unclear. This CDR3 is built from 12 residues. Trimming pared 1 base from V and 2 bases from J, leaving 4 bases between. Per the germline V gene, CDR1 is SGHDT and CDR2 is YYEEEE. DNA of the CDR3: TGTGCCAGCAGCTTGCTCGCCTACGAGCAGTACTTC. It encodes CASSLLAYEQYF.

The chain employs TRBV6-6 and TRBJ1-1; TRBD1 matches 9 bases. This CDR3 is built from 14 residues. V was pared by 6 bases and J by 12 bases, with 14 bases of the junction left unmatched. Germline CDR1 and CDR2: MNHNY and SVGAGI (reference sequence). The chain's CDR3 is CASSPGQYGQGTFF. DNA of the CDR3: TGTGCCAGCAGCCCCGGACAATATGGACAGGGGACTTTCTTT.

This clone was found once. V usage is TRBV6-1 and J usage is TRBJ2-7; TRBD1 agrees at 8 bases. The CDR3 is made up of 16 amino acids. The V and J ends lost 2 bases and 3 bases, in that order; junction bases with no gene match: 9. CDR1 and CDR2 (germline): MNHNS, SASEGT. The CDR3 is CASSEIGQGSLYEQYF. CDR3 sequence (DNA): TGTGCCAGCAGTGAAATCGGACAGGGATCGCTCTACGAGCAGTACTTC.

This clone was picked up a small number of times. The chain joins TRBV16 to TRBJ1-2, with D perhaps matching TRBD1 (5 bases). The CDR3 has 15 amino acids. The germline V and J ends were trimmed by 0 bases and 6 bases, with 14 bases remaining between them. Germline V CDR1 and CDR2: KGHSY, FQNENV. CDR3 in DNA: TGTGCCAGCAGCCAATCCCGTACAGGACTACATGGCTACACCTTC. Its translation is CASSQSRTGLHGYTF.

The rearrangement joins TRBV23-1 to TRBJ2-7; no reliable D call. Being an ORF, TRBV23-1 has a function that is uncertain. V was shortened by 4 bases and J by 2 bases, with 9 bases between the two germline ends. The CDR3 runs 13 residues. The CDR3 DNA reads as TGCGCCAGCAGTCGAAGGTGCCCCTACGAGCAGTACTTC. This encodes CASSRRCPYEQYF.

This chain uses TRBV6-5 with TRBJ2-7, with D possibly being TRBD1 (5 bases). The CDR3 spans 14 residues. V lost 2 bases and J 2 bases, leaving 10 bases between the germline ends. CDR1 is MNHEY, CDR2 SVGAGI, per germline. CDR3 sequence reads: CASSYAGMAYEQYF. The CDR3 bases are TGTGCCAGCAGTTACGCAGGGATGGCCTACGAGCAGTACTTC.

This clone was counted a few times. This chain links TRBV14 with TRBJ1-1; D uncertain. This CDR3 has 14 residues. CDR1 is SGHDN, CDR2 FVKESK, per germline. The V and J ends lost 2 bases and 6 bases respectively, with 13 bases between them. CDR3 sequence reads: CASSQQSTRAEAFF. The CDR3 bases are TGTGCCAGCAGCCAACAGTCGACAAGGGCTGAAGCTTTCTTT.

V is TRBV11-2 and J is TRBJ2-2; D is ambiguous. CDR1 and CDR2 (germline): SGHAT, FQNNGV. Between the trimmed V and J ends, which lost 5 bases and 1 base, there was a span of 8 bases. The CDR3 loop spans 14 amino acids. CDR3 sequence (DNA): TGTGCCAGCAGCCCCTGGGGGAACACCGGGGAGCTGTTTTTT. The encoded protein is CASSPWGNTGELFF.

The V call is TRBV5-1, the J call TRBJ1-4, with D hard to call. The ends were cut back, 0 bases at V and 8 bases at J, with 14 bases in the middle. This CDR3 contains 15 residues. Germline V gives CDR1 SGHRS, CDR2 YFSETQ. CDR3 region: CASSLDWTMGEKLFF. The CDR3 region has the DNA TGCGCCAGCAGCTTGGATTGGACGATGGGAGAAAAACTGTTTTTT.

This chain joins TRBV19 and TRBJ2-1; D might be TRBD1 or TRBD2, each matching 5 bases. V was pared by 0 bases and J by 10 bases, with 19 bases between. CDR3 length: 16 amino acids. Per germline, CDR1 LNHDA and CDR2 SQIVND (reference sequence). The CDR3 bases are TGTGCCAGTAGTATAGACGGGGCGGACGTTACGGGGGAGCAGTTCTTC. The encoded protein is CASSIDGADVTGEQFF.